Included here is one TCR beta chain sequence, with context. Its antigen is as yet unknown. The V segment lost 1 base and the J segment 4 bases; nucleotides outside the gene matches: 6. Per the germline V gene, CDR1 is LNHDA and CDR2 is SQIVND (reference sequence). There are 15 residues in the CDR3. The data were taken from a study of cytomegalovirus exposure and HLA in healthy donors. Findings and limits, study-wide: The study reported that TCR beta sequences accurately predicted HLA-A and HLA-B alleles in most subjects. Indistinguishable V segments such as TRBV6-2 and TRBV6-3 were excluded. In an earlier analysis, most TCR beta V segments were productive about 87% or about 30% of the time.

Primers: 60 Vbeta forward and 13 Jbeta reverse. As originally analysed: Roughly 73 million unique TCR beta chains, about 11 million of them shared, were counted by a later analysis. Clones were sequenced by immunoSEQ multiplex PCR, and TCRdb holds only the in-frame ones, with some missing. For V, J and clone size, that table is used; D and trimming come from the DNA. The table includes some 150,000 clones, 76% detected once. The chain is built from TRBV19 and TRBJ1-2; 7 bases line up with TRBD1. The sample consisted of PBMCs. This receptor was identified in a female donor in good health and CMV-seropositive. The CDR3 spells CASSIAGTVGYGYTF. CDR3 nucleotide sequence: TGTGCCAGTAGTATAGCTGGGACAGTGGGCTATGGCTACACCTTC.